The clone carrying this T cell receptor beta chain appeared a few times. Antigen specificity is unknown. Germline lookup yields CDR1 SGHTA and CDR2 FQGTGA. Unmatched junction bases numbered 6, after V lost 5 bases and J lost 5 bases. The CDR3 has 15 residues. CD25-based Treg depletion was applied to purified naive CD4+ T cells. Findings of the study overall: Tumor Treg TCRs overlapped most with tumor naive CD4+ cells. The TCR gene usage of tumor memory CD4+ T cells clustered together with blood and lymph node memory CD4+ cells and with lymph node naive CD4+ cells. The larger-cohort validation was restricted to a single TCR beta V-J rearrangement rather than whole repertoires.

One entry per CDR3 protein results from TCRdb running MiXCR on the 5' RACE reads. This table has about 62,000 distinct CDR3 sequences, around 30% appearing once. This sequence joins TRBV7-3 and TRBJ2-2; 9 nucleotides match TRBD1. The sample consisted of tumor-infiltrating naive CD4+ T cells sorted from the breast tumor. The subset is: naive CD4+ T cells, CD4+CD45RA+CD25-. The TCR was taken from a female donor with breast cancer. The CDR3 loop reads CASSPQGARTGELFF. CDR3 in DNA: TGTGCCAGCAGCCCACAGGGGGCTCGGACCGGGGAGCTGTTTTTT.